Shown below are 2 T cell receptor beta chains from a single sample sequenced in a study of regulatory T cells in long-lasting Graves disease. Researchers made TCR beta libraries by using iRepertoire HTBI primers and running Arm-PCR on CDR3 regions. TCRdb re-analysed the multiplex PCR reads in MiXCR, keeping a single row per CDR3 protein. The table records roughly 450,000 distinct CDR3 sequences, 22% of them present only once. The time point denotes: persistent/refractory GD, antithyroid drugs over 5 years with positive TRAb. RNA isolated from PBMCs was used to make the TCR library. The sequences come from peripheral blood mononuclear cells (PBMCs), collected when the disease was refractory, from a patient treated with antithyroid drugs. All receptors derive from a female donor with Graves disease.

This clonotype was recorded at least ten times. The chain recombines TRBV6-5 with TRBJ2-5, with D maybe TRBD2 (7 bases). The CDR3 covers 13 residues. Germline V gives CDR1 MNHEY, CDR2 SVGAGI. The V and J ends lost 4 bases and 5 bases respectively, with 11 bases between them. CDR3: CASSWGGLETQYF. DNA of the CDR3: TGTGCCAGCAGTTGGGGGGGCCTTGAGACCCAGTACTTC.

The CDR3: CASSTGTGRTFNYGYTF. The CDR3 bases are TGTGCCAGCAGCACCGGGACAGGGCGAACTTTTAACTATGGCTACACCTTC. This chain uses TRBV28 with TRBJ1-2, with 9 bases that match TRBD1. Looked up from germline, CDR1 is MDHEN and CDR2 is SYDVKM. The CDR3 runs 17 residues. After removal of 6 bases from V and 1 base from J, the junction contained 12 bases not matched to a gene.